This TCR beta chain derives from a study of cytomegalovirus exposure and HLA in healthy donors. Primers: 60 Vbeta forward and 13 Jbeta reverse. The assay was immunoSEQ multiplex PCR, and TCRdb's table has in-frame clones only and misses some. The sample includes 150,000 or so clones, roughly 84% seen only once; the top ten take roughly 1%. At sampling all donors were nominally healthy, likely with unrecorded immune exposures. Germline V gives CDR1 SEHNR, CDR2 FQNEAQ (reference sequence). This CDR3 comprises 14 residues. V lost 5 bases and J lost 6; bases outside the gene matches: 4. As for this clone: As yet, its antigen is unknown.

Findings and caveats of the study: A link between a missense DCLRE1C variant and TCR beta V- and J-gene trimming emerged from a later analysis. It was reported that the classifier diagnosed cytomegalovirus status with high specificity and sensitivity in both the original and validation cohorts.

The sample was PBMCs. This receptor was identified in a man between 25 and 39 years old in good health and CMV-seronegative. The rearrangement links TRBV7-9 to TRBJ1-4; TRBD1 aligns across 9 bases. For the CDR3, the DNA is TGTGCCAGCAGCCTGGGACAGGGACATGAAAAACTGTTTTTT. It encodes CASSLGQGHEKLFF.